These 15 T cell receptor beta chains were sequenced from one sample in a study of post-analysis software for immune sequencing data. Study-wide results and caveats: Four or five TRBV segments (TRBV5-6, TRBV5-1 and TRBV20-1 among them) occurred more frequently in patients than in controls.

Their target antigens are unknown. Sequencing libraries made from TCR beta cDNA carried unique molecular identifiers. From the PCR reads, TCRdb called clonotypes with MiXCR, one entry per CDR3 protein. The sample yields around 700,000 distinct CDR3 sequences, 55% to 60% seen once. Sequenced material: blood. These receptors came from a girl aged 2 to 10 with multiple sclerosis.

V usage is TRBV4-3 and J usage is TRBJ2-3; tentative D call: TRBD2 (5 bases). V was trimmed by 4 bases and J by 0 bases, leaving 14 bases between them. Germline CDR1 and CDR2: LGHNA and YSLEER. CDR3 length: 16 residues. The CDR3 region is CASSRSGYPSTDTQYF. CDR3 nucleotides: TGCGCCAGCAGCCGATCGGGGTACCCAAGCACAGATACGCAGTATTTT.

J is TRBJ2-1 and V is TRBV7-2; 9 bases fit TRBD2. V gave up 5 bases and J gave up 9 bases; unmatched junction bases: 8. The CDR3 has 14 amino acids. Germline V CDR1 and CDR2: SGHTA, FQGNSA. CDR3 in amino acids: CASSPGTSLGEQFF. Here the CDR3 DNA reads TGTGCCAGCAGCCCAGGGACTAGCCTCGGTGAGCAGTTCTTC.

The rearrangement links TRBV6-6 to TRBJ2-5, with D possibly TRBD1 on 6 matching bases. Trimming left V 6 bases short and J 5 bases short, with 19 bases between. The length of the CDR3 is 15 residues. CDR1 and CDR2 (germline): MNHNY, SVGAGI (reference sequence). The CDR3 region has the DNA TGTGCCAGCAGCTCTTTACAGGGTATGGGGGAGACCCAGTACTTC. It encodes CASSSLQGMGETQYF.

The rearrangement links TRBV24-1 to TRBJ1-2; no firm D call. Trimming cost V 4 bases and J 2 bases, with 7 bases left between them. The germline V gene encodes CDR1 KGHDR and CDR2 SFDVKD. The CDR3 is made up of 13 amino acids. The CDR3 DNA is TGTGCCACCAGTGACCACAGAAACTATGGCTACACCTTC. Amino acid sequence: CATSDHRNYGYTF.

The chain uses TRBV6-1 and TRBJ2-7; D is unclear. With 4 bases removed from V and 1 base from J, the gap between germline ends came to 11 bases. Germline CDR1 reads MNHNS; CDR2 reads SASEGT. This CDR3 is built from 14 residues. The CDR3 protein is CASSAYGPSYEQYF. CDR3 coding DNA: TGTGCCAGCAGTGCTTACGGACCATCCTACGAGCAGTACTTC.

This chain joins TRBV5-1 and TRBJ2-3, with 7 bases identical to TRBD2. Looked up from germline, CDR1 is SGHRS and CDR2 is YFSETQ. The CDR3 consists of 16 residues. The V segment lost 4 bases and the J segment 0 bases; nucleotides outside the gene matches: 8. CDR3 nucleotide sequence: TGCGCCAGCAGCCTTGGACTAGTTGGTAGCACAGATACGCAGTATTTT. This codes for CASSLGLVGSTDTQYF.

This chain uses TRBV3-1 with TRBJ1-1; no clear D gene. Germline values: CDR1 LGHDT, CDR2 YNNKEL (reference sequence). This CDR3 region has 15 residues. V was cut by 1 base and J by 3 bases, with 12 bases left in between. The CDR3 DNA is TGTGCCAGCAGCCAAGCCGGAGGAGGGCACACTGAAGCTTTCTTT. Protein product: CASSQAGGGHTEAFF.

The J gene is TRBJ1-2, the V gene TRBV5-1, with a tentative D call TRBD1 (6 bases). V was cut by 7 bases and J by 3 bases, with 13 bases left in between. Germline values: CDR1 SGHRS, CDR2 YFSETQ. This CDR3 spans 13 amino acids. As DNA, the CDR3 is TGCGCCAGCTGGGGGCCAACGGACTATGGCTACACCTTC. Protein: CASWGPTDYGYTF.

The rearrangement joins TRBV7-9 to TRBJ2-4; the match to TRBD2 covers 9 bases. The CDR3 consists of 18 residues. With V trimmed by 0 bases and J by 0 bases, 6 bases remained unmatched. Germline CDR1 is SEHNR and CDR2 is FQNEAQ (reference sequence). The CDR3, as DNA: TGTGCCAGCAGCTTAGCGGCGGGAGGGCCCTTAGCCAAAAACATTCAGTACTTC. Its protein is CASSLAAGGPLAKNIQYF. Filled out from reference TRBV7-9 and TRBJ2-4, the complete variable domain reads DTGVSQNPRHKITKRGQNVTFRCDPISEHNRLYWYRQTLGQGPEFLTYFQNEAQLEKSRLLSDRFSAERPKGSFSTLEIQRTEQGDSAMYLCASSLAAGGPLAKNIQYFGAGTRLSVL.

This clonotype was seen a handful of times. The J gene is TRBJ2-7, the V gene TRBV28, with D perhaps matching TRBD2 (6 bases). Germline CDR1 and CDR2: MDHEN and SYDVKM. There are 14 residues in the CDR3. V shed 1 base and J shed 4 bases, with 11 bases lying between them. For the CDR3, the DNA is TGTGCCAGCAGTTTATCCGGGAGTGTATACGAGCAGTACTTC. Its protein product is CASSLSGSVYEQYF. Looking up the rest from reference TRBV28 and TRBJ2-7 gives the full variable domain: DVKVTQSSRYLVKRTGEKVFLECVQDMDHENMFWYRQDPGLGLRLIYFSYDVKMKEKGDIPEGYSVSREKKERFSLILESASTNQTSMYLCASSLSGSVYEQYFGPGTRLTVT.

V is TRBV7-2 and J is TRBJ2-5, with 9 bases that match TRBD2. Trimming at V came to 1 base and at J to 2 bases, leaving 5 bases not matched to a gene. This CDR3 is 16 amino acids long. Germline lookup yields CDR1 SGHTA and CDR2 FQGNSA. For the CDR3, the DNA is TGTGCCAGCAGCTTAGGGCTAGCGGGGCGGCAAGAGACCCAGTACTTC. Its translation: CASSLGLAGRQETQYF.

This chain connects TRBV7-2 to TRBJ2-1; TRBD2 might be the D (6 bases). V was shortened by 4 bases and J by 7 bases, with 11 bases between the two germline ends. Germline assignment: CDR1 SGHTA and CDR2 FQGNSA. This CDR3 is built from 13 residues. The CDR3 bases are TGTGCCAGCAGCTCTCACGGGACTAATGAGCAGTTCTTC. Protein sequence: CASSSHGTNEQFF.

The chain carries TRBV15 and TRBJ1-4; TRBD1 agrees at 7 bases. V lost 3 bases to trimming and J lost 8 bases; unmatched junction nucleotides: 9. Per the germline V gene, CDR1 is LNHNV and CDR2 is YYDKDF (reference sequence). This CDR3 spans 15 amino acids. The CDR3 DNA sequence: TGTGCCACCAGCAGTCCCGGGACAGCGAGCGAAAAACTGTTTTTT. It specifies CATSSPGTASEKLFF.

This sequence joins TRBV4-1 and TRBJ2-5; D unclear. Germline V gene sequence: CDR1 MGHRA, CDR2 YSYEKL. V was cut by 1 base and J by 5 bases, with 11 bases left in between. The CDR3 sequence is 14 residues long. The CDR3 DNA reads as TGCGCCAGCAGCCAAGCAATGGGGTTTGAGACCCAGTACTTC. Translating it yields CASSQAMGFETQYF.

This clonotype has just a few counts. This chain connects TRBV7-2 to TRBJ1-3; D is possibly TRBD1 (5 bases). This CDR3 has 15 residues. V was trimmed by 5 bases and J by 4 bases, leaving 15 bases between them. The germline V gene has CDR1 SGHTA and CDR2 FQGNSA. CDR3 bases: TGTGCCAGCAGCGTTTGGGACTCCAGGGGAAACACCATATATTTT. Translated: CASSVWDSRGNTIYF.